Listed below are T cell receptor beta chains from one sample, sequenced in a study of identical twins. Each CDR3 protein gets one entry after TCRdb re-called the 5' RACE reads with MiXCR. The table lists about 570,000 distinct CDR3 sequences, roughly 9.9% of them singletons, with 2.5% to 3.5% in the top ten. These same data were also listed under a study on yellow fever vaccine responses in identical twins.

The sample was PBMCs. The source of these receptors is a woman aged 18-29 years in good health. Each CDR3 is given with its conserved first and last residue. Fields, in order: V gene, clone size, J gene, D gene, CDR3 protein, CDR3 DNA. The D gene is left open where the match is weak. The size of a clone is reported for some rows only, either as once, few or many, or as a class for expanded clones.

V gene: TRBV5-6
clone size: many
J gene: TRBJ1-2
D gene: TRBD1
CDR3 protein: CASSLAGQRGYTF
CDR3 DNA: TGTGCCAGCAGCTTGGCGGGACAGAGGGGCTACACCTTC

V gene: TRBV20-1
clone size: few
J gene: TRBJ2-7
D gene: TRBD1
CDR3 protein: CSGEGQGNSYEQYF
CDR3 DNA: TGCAGCGGGGAAGGACAGGGAAACTCCTACGAGCAGTACTTC

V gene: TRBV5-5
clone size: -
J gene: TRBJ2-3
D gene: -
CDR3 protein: CASSRPGPDTQYF
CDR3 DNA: TGTGCCAGCAGCCGCCCCGGCCCAGATACGCAGTATTTT

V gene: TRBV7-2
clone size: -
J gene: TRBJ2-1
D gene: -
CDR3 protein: CASSLDTGTYNEQFF
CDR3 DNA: TGTGCCAGCAGCTTAGACACAGGGACATACAATGAGCAGTTCTTC

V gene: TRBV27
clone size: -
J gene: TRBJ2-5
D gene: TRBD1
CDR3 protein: CASSRGAGTGFRGQYF
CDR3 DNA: TGTGCCAGCAGTCGAGGGGCCGGGACAGGGTTCAGGGGCCAGTACTTC

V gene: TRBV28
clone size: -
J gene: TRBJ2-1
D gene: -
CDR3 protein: CASSFRVRHNEQFF
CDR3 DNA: TGTGCCAGCAGTTTCCGGGTTCGCCACAATGAGCAGTTCTTC

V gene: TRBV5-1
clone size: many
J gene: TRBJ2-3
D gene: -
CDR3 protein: CASSAKLVGPDTQYF
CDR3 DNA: TGCGCCAGCAGCGCAAAACTAGTGGGGCCAGATACGCAGTATTTT

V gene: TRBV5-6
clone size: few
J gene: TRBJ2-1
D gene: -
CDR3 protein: CASSRRGGASYNEQFF
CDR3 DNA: TGTGCCAGCAGCCGGAGGGGCGGGGCCTCCTACAATGAGCAGTTCTTC

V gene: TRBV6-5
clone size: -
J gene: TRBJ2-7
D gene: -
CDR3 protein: CASSLGIGPPLGVEQYF
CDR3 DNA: TGTGCCAGCAGTTTAGGGATCGGCCCCCCGTTGGGCGTCGAGCAGTACTTC

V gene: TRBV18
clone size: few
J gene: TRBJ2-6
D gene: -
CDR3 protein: CASSPWTDLASNVLTF
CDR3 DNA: TGTGCCAGCTCACCCTGGACGGACCTGGCTAGTAACGTCCTGACTTTC

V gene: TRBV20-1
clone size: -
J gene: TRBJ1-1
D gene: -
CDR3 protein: CSAPEWVQNTEAFF
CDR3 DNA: TGCAGTGCGCCCGAGTGGGTCCAGAACACTGAAGCTTTCTTT

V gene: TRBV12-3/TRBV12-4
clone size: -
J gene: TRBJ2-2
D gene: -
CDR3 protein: CASSPRAMNTGELFF
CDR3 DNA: TGTGCCAGCAGCCCCCGGGCAATGAACACCGGGGAGCTGTTTTTT

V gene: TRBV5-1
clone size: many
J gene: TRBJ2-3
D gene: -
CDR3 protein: CASSFELGTPRSTDTQYF
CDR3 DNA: TGCGCCAGCAGCTTTGAATTGGGGACTCCCCGCTCCACAGATACGCAGTATTTT

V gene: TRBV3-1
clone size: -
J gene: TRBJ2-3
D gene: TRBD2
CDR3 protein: CASSHLAGGDTQYF
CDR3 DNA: TGTGCCAGCAGCCATCTAGCGGGGGGAGATACGCAGTATTTT

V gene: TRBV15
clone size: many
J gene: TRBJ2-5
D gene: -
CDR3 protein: CATSRDLGGREETQYF
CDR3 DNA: TGTGCCACCAGCAGAGATCTTGGCGGTAGGGAAGAGACCCAGTACTTC

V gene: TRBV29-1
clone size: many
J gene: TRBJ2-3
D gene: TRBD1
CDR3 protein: CSVGDRVRADTQYF
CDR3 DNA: TGCAGCGTTGGGGACAGGGTGAGGGCAGATACGCAGTATTTT

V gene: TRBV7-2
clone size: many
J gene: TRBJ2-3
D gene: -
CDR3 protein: CASSLVPVLTDTQYF
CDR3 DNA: TGTGCCAGCAGCTTAGTTCCAGTCCTCACAGATACGCAGTATTTT

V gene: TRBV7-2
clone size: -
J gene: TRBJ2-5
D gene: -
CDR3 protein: CASSWRGGGETQYF
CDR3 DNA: TGTGCCAGCAGCTGGCGAGGGGGAGGGGAGACCCAGTACTTC

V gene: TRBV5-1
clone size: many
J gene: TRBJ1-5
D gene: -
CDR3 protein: CASSLEGVGNQPQHF
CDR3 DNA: TGTGCCAGCAGTTTGGAGGGGGTTGGCAATCAGCCCCAGCATTTT

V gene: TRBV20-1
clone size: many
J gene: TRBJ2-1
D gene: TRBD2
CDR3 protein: CSARGLSGRAYNEQFF
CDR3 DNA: TGCAGTGCTAGGGGCCTAAGCGGGAGGGCCTACAATGAGCAGTTCTTC

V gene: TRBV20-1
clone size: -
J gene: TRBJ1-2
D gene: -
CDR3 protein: CSARTTSPALYGYTF
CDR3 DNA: TGCAGTGCTAGAACAACCTCTCCGGCCCTCTATGGCTACACCTTC

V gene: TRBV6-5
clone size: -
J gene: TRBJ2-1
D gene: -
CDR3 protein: CASSLVGTSTYNEQFF
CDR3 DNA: TGTGCCAGCAGTTTAGTCGGGACATCGACCTACAATGAGCAGTTCTTC

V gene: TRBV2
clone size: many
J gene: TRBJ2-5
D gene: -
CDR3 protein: CASSPGLGETQYF
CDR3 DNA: TGTGCCAGCAGTCCGGGCCTGGGGGAGACCCAGTACTTC

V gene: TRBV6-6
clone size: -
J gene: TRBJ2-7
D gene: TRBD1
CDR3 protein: CASRRQGKNEQYF
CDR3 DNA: TGTGCCAGCAGACGACAGGGGAAGAACGAGCAGTACTTC

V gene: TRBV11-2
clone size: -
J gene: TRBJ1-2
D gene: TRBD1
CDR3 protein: CASSPAGTADGYTF
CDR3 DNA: TGTGCCAGCAGCCCCGCTGGGACAGCGGATGGCTACACCTTC

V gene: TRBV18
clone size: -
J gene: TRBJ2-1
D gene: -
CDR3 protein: CASSPYGGMEQFF
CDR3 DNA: TGTGCCAGCTCACCATATGGGGGTATGGAGCAGTTCTTC

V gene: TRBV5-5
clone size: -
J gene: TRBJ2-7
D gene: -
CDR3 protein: CASSQQARDRRSYEQYF
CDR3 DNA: TGTGCCAGCAGCCAACAAGCTCGGGACCGCCGCTCCTACGAGCAGTACTTC

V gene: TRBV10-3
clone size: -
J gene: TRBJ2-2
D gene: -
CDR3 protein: CATQRTALARNTGELFF
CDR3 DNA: TGTGCCACCCAACGGACAGCGCTAGCGAGGAACACCGGGGAGCTGTTTTTT

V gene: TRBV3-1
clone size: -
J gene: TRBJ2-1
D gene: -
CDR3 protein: CASSQKDVGEQFF
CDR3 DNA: TGTGCCAGCAGCCAAAAAGACGTCGGTGAGCAGTTCTTC

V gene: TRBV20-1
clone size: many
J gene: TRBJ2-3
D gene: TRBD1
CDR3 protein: CSAEDYRGTDTQYF
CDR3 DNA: TGCAGTGCTGAGGACTACAGGGGGACAGATACGCAGTATTTT

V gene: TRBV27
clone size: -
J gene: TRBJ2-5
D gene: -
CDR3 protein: CASSLGRAFRTQYF
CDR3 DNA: TGTGCCAGCAGTCTAGGACGGGCCTTTCGGACCCAGTACTTC

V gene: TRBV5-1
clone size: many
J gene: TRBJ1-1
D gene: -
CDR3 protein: CASSKQGNLLNTEAFF
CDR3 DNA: TGCGCCAGCAGCAAACAGGGTAATCTTCTGAACACTGAAGCTTTCTTT

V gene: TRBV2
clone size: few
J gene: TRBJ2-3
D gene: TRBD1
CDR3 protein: CASSPGTGNRDTQYF
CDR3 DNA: TGTGCCAGCAGCCCCGGGACAGGGAATAGGGATACGCAGTATTTT

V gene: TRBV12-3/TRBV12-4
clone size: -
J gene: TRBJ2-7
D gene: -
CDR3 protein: CASSPFRVYEQYF
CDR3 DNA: TGTGCCAGCAGTCCTTTTCGAGTCTACGAGCAGTACTTC

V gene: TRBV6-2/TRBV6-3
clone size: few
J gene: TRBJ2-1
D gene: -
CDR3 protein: CASSYMGLSSYNEQFF
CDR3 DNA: TGTGCCAGCAGTTACATGGGATTAAGCTCCTACAATGAGCAGTTCTTC

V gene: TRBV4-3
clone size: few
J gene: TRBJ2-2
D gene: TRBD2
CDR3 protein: CASSHLAGGHGELFF
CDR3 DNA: TGCGCCAGCAGCCACTTAGCGGGAGGTCACGGGGAGCTGTTTTTT

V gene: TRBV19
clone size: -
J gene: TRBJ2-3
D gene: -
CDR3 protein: CASSIRMATDTQYF
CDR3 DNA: TGTGCCAGTAGTATAAGGATGGCGACAGATACGCAGTATTTT

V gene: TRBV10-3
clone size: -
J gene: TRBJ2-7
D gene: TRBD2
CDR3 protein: CAISESASGTYEQYF
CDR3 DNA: TGTGCCATCAGTGAGTCTGCTAGCGGGACCTACGAGCAGTACTTC

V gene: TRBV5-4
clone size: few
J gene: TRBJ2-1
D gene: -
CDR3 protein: CASSPPQGGGNVEQFF
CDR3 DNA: TGTGCCAGCAGCCCGCCCCAGGGGGGGGGTAACGTTGAGCAGTTCTTC

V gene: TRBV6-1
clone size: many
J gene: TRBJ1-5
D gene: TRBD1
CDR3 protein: CASRRTGVNQPQHF
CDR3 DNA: TGTGCCAGCAGGAGGACAGGAGTTAATCAGCCCCAGCATTTT

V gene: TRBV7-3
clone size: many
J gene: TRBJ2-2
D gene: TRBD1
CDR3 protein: CASRGQSNTGELFF
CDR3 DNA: TGTGCCAGCAGGGGACAGTCGAACACCGGGGAGCTGTTTTTT

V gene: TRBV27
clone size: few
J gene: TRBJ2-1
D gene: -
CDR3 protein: CASSLTDPAYNEQFF
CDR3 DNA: TGTGCCAGCAGTTTAACGGACCCAGCCTACAATGAGCAGTTCTTC

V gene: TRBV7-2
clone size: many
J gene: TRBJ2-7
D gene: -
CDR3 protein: CASSLDEFYEQYF
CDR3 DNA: TGTGCCAGCAGCTTAGATGAGTTTTACGAGCAGTACTTC

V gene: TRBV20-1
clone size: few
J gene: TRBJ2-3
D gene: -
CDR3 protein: CSANRGYGTDTQYF
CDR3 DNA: TGCAGTGCTAATAGGGGATACGGCACAGATACGCAGTATTTT

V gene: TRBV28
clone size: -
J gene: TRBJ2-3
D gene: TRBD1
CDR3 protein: CASSLGQGETDTQYF
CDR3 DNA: TGTGCCAGCAGTTTAGGGCAGGGGGAGACAGATACGCAGTATTTT

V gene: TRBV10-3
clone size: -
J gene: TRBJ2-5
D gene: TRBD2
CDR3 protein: CATLAGGGTETQYF
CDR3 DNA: TGTGCCACCCTAGCCGGCGGGGGGACCGAGACCCAGTACTTC

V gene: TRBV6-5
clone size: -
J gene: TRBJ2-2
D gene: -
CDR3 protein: CASSYSNDRFGTGELFF
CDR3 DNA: TGTGCCAGCAGTTACTCCAACGACAGGTTTGGCACCGGGGAGCTGTTTTTT

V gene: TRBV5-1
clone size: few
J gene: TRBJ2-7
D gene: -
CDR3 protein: CASSPGMATGEQYF
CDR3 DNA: TGCGCCAGCAGCCCAGGGATGGCTACCGGCGAGCAGTACTTC

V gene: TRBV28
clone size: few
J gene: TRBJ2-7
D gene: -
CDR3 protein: CASSLVRERSSYEQYF
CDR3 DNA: TGTGCCAGCAGCTTGGTTCGGGAAAGGAGCAGTTACGAGCAGTACTTC

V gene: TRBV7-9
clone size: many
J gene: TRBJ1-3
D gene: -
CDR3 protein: CASSPAPSGNTIYF
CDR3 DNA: TGTGCCAGCAGCCCAGCTCCCTCTGGAAACACCATATATTTT